The rows below give T cell receptor beta chains drawn from one sample of a study of CD8 T cells in ankylosing spondylitis. Each CDR3 protein gets one entry after TCRdb re-called the 5' RACE reads with MiXCR. The sample has roughly 440,000 distinct CDR3 sequences; 17% are singletons. Sequencing used blood, either unsorted or a sorted T cell fraction (not recorded which). These receptors all come from a male donor with ankylosing spondylitis. CDR3s include the opening cysteine and the closing phenylalanine or tryptophan. D genes are given only for firm matches. Size is stated for part of the rows, as once, few or many counts, or as a class when the clone is expanded.

TRBV5-1	TRBJ2-5	few	13	TRBD1	TGCGCCAGCAGCGGGGGACAGAGGGAGACCCAGTACTTC	CASSGGQRETQYF
TRBV20-1	TRBJ2-1	few	18	TRBD2	TGCAGTGCTCCCCTGGGGACTAGCGGATATGGGGGCGGGAATGAGCAGTTCTTC	CSAPLGTSGYGGGNEQFF
TRBV3-1	TRBJ1-1	-	15	-	TGTGCCAGCAGCCTAGCAGGGGTTATGAACACTGAAGCTTTCTTT	CASSLAGVMNTEAFF
TRBV6-2/TRBV6-3	TRBJ2-1	-	16	-	TGTGCCAGCAGCCGTCCCCGGGACTCCAGCGTAAAGGAGCAGTTCTTC	CASSRPRDSSVKEQFF
TRBV20-1	TRBJ2-1	-	15	TRBD2	TGCAGTGCTGGGAGCGGGGGGGCATCCTACAATGAGCAGTTCTTC	CSAGSGGASYNEQFF
TRBV12-3/TRBV12-4	TRBJ2-7	many	13	-	TGTGCCAGCAGTCCCGGACAGAAAAACGAGCAGTACTTC	CASSPGQKNEQYF
TRBV25-1	TRBJ1-2	-	14	-	TGTGCCAGCAGTGAAGGGGGCAGGGTGGGCGGCTACACCTTC	CASSEGGRVGGYTF
TRBV20-1	TRBJ2-2	few	17	TRBD2	TGCAGTGCTTCCGGGACTAGCGCGACATCGAACACCGGGGAGCTGTTTTTT	CSASGTSATSNTGELFF
TRBV12-3/TRBV12-4	TRBJ2-3	many	15	-	TGTGCCAGCACCCCGCGGGACAGTAGCACAGATACGCAGTATTTT	CASTPRDSSTDTQYF
TRBV10-3	TRBJ2-7	few	15	TRBD1	TGTGCCATCAGTGATGTGGGACAGGGAAAAAGCGAGCAGTACTTC	CAISDVGQGKSEQYF
TRBV19	TRBJ2-1	-	15	TRBD1	TGTGCCAGTAGTATCCTGGACAGGGACTACAATGAGCAGTTCTTC	CASSILDRDYNEQFF
TRBV3-1	TRBJ1-2	-	18	TRBD1	TGTGCCAGCAGCCAAGAGATTGACAACAGGGGGCGCGCCTATGGCTACACCTTC	CASSQEIDNRGRAYGYTF
TRBV6-1	TRBJ1-5	few	16	-	TGTGCCGTGACGGACATGCCGATGTATGACAATCAGCCCCAGCATTTT	CAVTDMPMYDNQPQHF
TRBV4-2	TRBJ1-3	-	17	-	TGTGCCAGCAGCCAAGAAACAACAACGAGCTCTGGAAACACCATATATTTT	CASSQETTTSSGNTIYF
TRBV5-1	TRBJ2-7	many	15	TRBD1	TGCGCCAGCAGCCCCATTCCGAGACAGGGGAGCGAGCAGTACTTC	CASSPIPRQGSEQYF
TRBV6-1	TRBJ2-3	-	17	-	TGTGCCAGCAGTCCCCAACAGGGGGCTAGCGGGAGAGGTACGCAGTATTTT	CASSPQQGASGRGTQYF
TRBV7-9	TRBJ1-4	few	14	TRBD1	TGTGCCAGCAGCTTAGTACAGGGGAGCGAAAAACTGTTTTTT	CASSLVQGSEKLFF
TRBV7-2	TRBJ2-3	-	12	-	TGTGCCAGCAGCAGATCCGCCGGGACGCAGTATTTT	CASSRSAGTQYF
TRBV20-1	TRBJ2-5	-	13	-	TGCAGTGCGAGGGGTAGGACTAAAGAGACCCAGTACTTC	CSARGRTKETQYF
TRBV5-1	TRBJ2-2	few	15	-	TGCGCCAGCAGCTTGCGAACGGGGGCCACCGGGGAGCTGTTTTTT	CASSLRTGATGELFF
TRBV7-2	TRBJ2-1	-	17	TRBD2	TGTGCCAGCAGCACGCGGACTAGCGGGGCCCCCTACAATGAGCAGTTCTTC	CASSTRTSGAPYNEQFF
TRBV10-3	TRBJ1-2	-	14	-	TGTGCCATCAGACCACAGGCCGCAGGAGGGGGCTACACCTTC	CAIRPQAAGGGYTF
TRBV5-1	TRBJ1-1	few	14	-	TGCGCCAGCAGCTTGCCAACTACAGGGAATAAGGCTTTCTTT	CASSLPTTGNKAFF
TRBV28	TRBJ2-3	few	13	-	TGTGCCAGCAAGATGGGCCTGCTCCATACGCAGTATTTT	CASKMGLLHTQYF
TRBV4-2	TRBJ2-5	-	14	-	TGTGCCAGCAGCCAGGTTGGCGGGCGGGAGACCCAGTACTTC	CASSQVGGRETQYF
TRBV7-9	TRBJ2-5	few	16	-	TGTGCCAGCAGCTTAGCTTCCGCCCGGGAATCGGAGACCCAGTACTTC	CASSLASARESETQYF
TRBV4-2	TRBJ2-3	-	16	-	TGTGCCAGCAGCCGAGGACAGAAACCCGACACAGATACGCAGTATTTT	CASSRGQKPDTDTQYF
TRBV7-2	TRBJ2-5	many	14	-	TGTGCCAGCAGCTTAAATCCGAGCATGGAGACCCAGTACTTC	CASSLNPSMETQYF
TRBV20-1	TRBJ2-1	few	15	TRBD2	TGCAGTGCTGGCGGGGGGGCAAGTGCCTACAATGAGCAGTTCTTC	CSAGGGASAYNEQFF
TRBV4-2	TRBJ1-1	few	13	-	TGTGCCAGCAGTCTGAGGAGGGGGGGTGAAGCTTTCTTT	CASSLRRGGEAFF
TRBV15	TRBJ2-1	-	15	TRBD2	TGTGCCACCAGCCCCCGGCGGGAGAGGTACAATGAGCAGTTCTTC	CATSPRRERYNEQFF
TRBV9	TRBJ2-1	-	17	-	TGTGCCAGCAGCGGCCGGGCCACCAAGAGATTATACAATGAGCAGTTCTTC	CASSGRATKRLYNEQFF
TRBV29-1	TRBJ1-1	many	13	TRBD1	TGCAGCGTTTTGCGACAGGGCGGCACTGAAGCTTTCTTT	CSVLRQGGTEAFF
TRBV5-5	TRBJ1-2	-	16	-	TGTGCCAGCAGCTTGCCGGGTCTTAGAGCTAACTATGGCTACACCTTC	CASSLPGLRANYGYTF
TRBV6-1	TRBJ2-7	-	15	TRBD1	TGTGCCAGCAGACCTGGGACAGGGGGCCATTACGAGCAGTACTTC	CASRPGTGGHYEQYF
TRBV9	TRBJ2-3	few	15	-	TGTGCCAGCGCAGTGGCGGCTTCCTTCACAGATACGCAGTATTTT	CASAVAASFTDTQYF
TRBV5-6	TRBJ1-1	few	16	-	TGTGCCAGCAGTCGTCCGGCAGTCAGGCAGAACACTGAAGCTTTCTTT	CASSRPAVRQNTEAFF
TRBV7-2	TRBJ2-5	-	14	TRBD2	TGTGCCAGCAGCCTAGAGAGGGGAGGGGAGACCCAGTACTTC	CASSLERGGETQYF
TRBV19	TRBJ2-1	-	13	TRBD2	TGTGCCAGTGGAGTAGCGGGGCTTAATGAGCAGTTCTTC	CASGVAGLNEQFF
TRBV14	TRBJ2-7	-	13	TRBD1	TGTGCCAGCAGCCCCGGACAGGGCCACGAGCAGTACTTC	CASSPGQGHEQYF
TRBV25-1	TRBJ1-5	-	15	TRBD1	TGTGCCAGCAGTGAAGGACAGGGCTACAATCAGCCCCAGCATTTT	CASSEGQGYNQPQHF